This is a list of T cell receptor beta chains from one sample in a study of T cells after yellow fever vaccination. TCRdb passed the 5' RACE reads through MiXCR, listing each CDR3 protein once. The data contain approximately 250,000 distinct CDR3 sequences, about 5.2% of them singletons. The specimen comprised CD4+ T cells sorted from PBMCs, sampled on the day of the yellow fever booster vaccination. The receptors come from a young man who received the YFV17D yellow fever vaccine. The CDR3 runs from the conserved cysteine through the conserved F or W. The order of the fields is D gene, V gene, CDR3 length, clone size, J gene, CDR3 protein, CDR3 DNA. D genes are given only for firm matches. Part of the rows lack a size; the others show once, few, many or a class for expanded clones.

d_gene: TRBD1
v_gene: TRBV11-2
len: 18
abundance: NA
j_gene: TRBJ2-2
CDR3aa: CASSLQSGQGRKVGELFF
CDR3nt: TGTGCCAGCAGCTTACAATCTGGACAGGGGCGTAAGGTGGGGGAGCTGTTTTTT

d_gene: NA
v_gene: TRBV20-1
len: 15
abundance: few
j_gene: TRBJ1-4
CDR3aa: CSALRLGGNNEKLFF
CDR3nt: TGCAGTGCCCTCCGACTGGGAGGGAATAATGAAAAACTGTTTTTT

d_gene: NA
v_gene: TRBV18
len: 15
abundance: NA
j_gene: TRBJ1-6
CDR3aa: CASSPQEAANSPLHF
CDR3nt: TGTGCCAGCTCACCACAGGAGGCGGCAAATTCACCCCTCCACTTT

d_gene: NA
v_gene: TRBV6-6
len: 16
abundance: few
j_gene: TRBJ1-6
CDR3aa: CASTLGSSAYNSPLHF
CDR3nt: TGTGCCAGCACCCTAGGGAGTAGCGCCTATAATTCACCCCTCCACTTT

d_gene: NA
v_gene: TRBV10-1
len: 12
abundance: many
j_gene: TRBJ2-1
CDR3aa: CASSARGSEQFF
CDR3nt: TGCGCCAGCAGTGCAAGGGGTTCTGAGCAGTTCTTC

d_gene: NA
v_gene: TRBV5-6
len: 14
abundance: few
j_gene: TRBJ2-5
CDR3aa: CASSLGGAEETQYF
CDR3nt: TGTGCCAGCAGCTTGGGGGGGGCGGAAGAGACCCAGTACTTC

d_gene: NA
v_gene: TRBV6-2/TRBV6-3
len: 13
abundance: few
j_gene: TRBJ2-3
CDR3aa: CASRVMARNTQYF
CDR3nt: TGTGCCAGCAGGGTCATGGCCAGGAATACGCAGTATTTT

d_gene: TRBD1
v_gene: TRBV5-1
len: 16
abundance: few
j_gene: TRBJ2-5
CDR3aa: CASSPDGTGWYETQYF
CDR3nt: TGCGCCAGCAGCCCCGACGGGACAGGGTGGTATGAGACCCAGTACTTC

d_gene: NA
v_gene: TRBV6-1
len: 15
abundance: NA
j_gene: TRBJ1-5
CDR3aa: CASRPAGFSNQPQHF
CDR3nt: TGTGCCAGCAGGCCAGCAGGGTTTAGCAATCAGCCCCAGCATTTT

d_gene: NA
v_gene: TRBV20-1
len: 15
abundance: NA
j_gene: TRBJ2-1
CDR3aa: CSAPTGQGRGNEQFF
CDR3nt: TGCAGTGCCCCAACAGGCCAGGGTCGGGGGAATGAGCAGTTCTTC

d_gene: TRBD2
v_gene: TRBV7-7
len: 20
abundance: many
j_gene: TRBJ2-3
CDR3aa: CASSLAGLAGGLPYTDTQYF
CDR3nt: TGTGCTAGCAGCTTAGCGGGACTAGCGGGGGGCCTGCCTTACACAGATACGCAGTATTTT

d_gene: NA
v_gene: TRBV27
len: 15
abundance: NA
j_gene: TRBJ1-6
CDR3aa: CASSLKGFPNSPLHF
CDR3nt: TGTGCCAGCAGTCTCAAGGGTTTTCCGAATTCACCCCTCCACTTT

d_gene: NA
v_gene: TRBV27
len: 12
abundance: NA
j_gene: TRBJ1-2
CDR3aa: CASSQWGYGYTF
CDR3nt: TGTGCCAGCAGCCAATGGGGCTATGGCTACACCTTC

d_gene: NA
v_gene: TRBV7-2
len: 16
abundance: NA
j_gene: TRBJ2-6
CDR3aa: CASSSPGLSGANVLTF
CDR3nt: TGTGCCAGCAGCTCCCCTGGTCTCTCTGGGGCCAACGTCCTGACTTTC

d_gene: TRBD1
v_gene: TRBV5-1
len: 16
abundance: few
j_gene: TRBJ1-1
CDR3aa: CASSRGQGSGNTEAFF
CDR3nt: TGCGCCAGCAGCCGAGGACAGGGATCGGGGAACACTGAAGCTTTCTTT

d_gene: NA
v_gene: TRBV9
len: 11
abundance: many
j_gene: TRBJ2-1
CDR3aa: CASSVDNEQFF
CDR3nt: TGTGCCAGCAGCGTAGATAATGAGCAGTTCTTC

d_gene: NA
v_gene: TRBV20-1
len: 12
abundance: NA
j_gene: TRBJ2-3
CDR3aa: CSADSRTDTQYF
CDR3nt: TGCAGTGCTGACTCCAGGACAGATACGCAGTATTTT

d_gene: NA
v_gene: TRBV20-1
len: 11
abundance: NA
j_gene: TRBJ1-1
CDR3aa: CSPVGETEAFF
CDR3nt: TGCAGCCCCGTAGGAGAAACTGAAGCTTTCTTT

d_gene: NA
v_gene: TRBV9
len: 11
abundance: NA
j_gene: TRBJ2-7
CDR3aa: CASSGGGEQYF
CDR3nt: TGTGCCAGCAGCGGAGGGGGCGAGCAGTACTTC

d_gene: NA
v_gene: TRBV5-1
len: 15
abundance: NA
j_gene: TRBJ2-4
CDR3aa: CASSLGGNVRNIQYF
CDR3nt: TGCGCCAGCAGCTTGGGGGGAAATGTTAGAAACATTCAGTACTTC

d_gene: NA
v_gene: TRBV4-2
len: 16
abundance: few
j_gene: TRBJ2-7
CDR3aa: CASSQEGGPGLYEQYF
CDR3nt: TGTGCCAGCAGCCAAGAGGGGGGGCCGGGACTCTACGAGCAGTACTTC

d_gene: NA
v_gene: TRBV7-3
len: 13
abundance: many
j_gene: TRBJ2-2
CDR3aa: CASSLGSTGELFF
CDR3nt: TGTGCCAGCAGCTTAGGGAGTACCGGGGAGCTGTTTTTT

d_gene: NA
v_gene: TRBV12-3/TRBV12-4
len: 12
abundance: NA
j_gene: TRBJ1-2
CDR3aa: CASSFMAYGYTF
CDR3nt: TGTGCCAGCAGTTTTATGGCGTATGGCTACACCTTC

d_gene: TRBD1
v_gene: TRBV19
len: 15
abundance: few
j_gene: TRBJ1-1
CDR3aa: CASSIARTGATEAFF
CDR3nt: TGTGCCAGTAGTATAGCCAGGACAGGGGCCACTGAAGCTTTCTTT

d_gene: NA
v_gene: TRBV4-1
len: 12
abundance: NA
j_gene: TRBJ1-1
CDR3aa: CASSQGATEAFF
CDR3nt: TGCGCCAGCAGCCAAGGTGCAACTGAAGCTTTCTTT

d_gene: NA
v_gene: TRBV18
len: 13
abundance: NA
j_gene: TRBJ1-1
CDR3aa: CASSSGGGLEAFF
CDR3nt: TGTGCCAGCTCCAGTGGCGGGGGGCTTGAAGCTTTCTTT

d_gene: TRBD2
v_gene: TRBV7-2
len: 13
abundance: few
j_gene: TRBJ2-1
CDR3aa: CASSPSGANEQFF
CDR3nt: TGTGCCAGCAGCCCCAGCGGGGCCAATGAGCAGTTCTTC

d_gene: NA
v_gene: TRBV3-1
len: 17
abundance: many
j_gene: TRBJ2-6
CDR3aa: CASSRFLGLSGANVLTF
CDR3nt: TGTGCCAGCAGCCGCTTTCTGGGGCTCTCTGGGGCCAACGTCCTGACTTTC

d_gene: TRBD2
v_gene: TRBV2
len: 15
abundance: NA
j_gene: TRBJ2-5
CDR3aa: CASSEGAGGPETQYF
CDR3nt: TGTGCCAGCTCGGAGGGAGCGGGGGGGCCTGAGACCCAGTACTTC

d_gene: NA
v_gene: TRBV24-1
len: 18
abundance: many
j_gene: TRBJ2-3
CDR3aa: CATSTQRQGSGESDTQYF
CDR3nt: TGTGCCACCAGTACCCAAAGACAGGGATCGGGAGAGTCAGATACGCAGTATTTT

d_gene: TRBD1
v_gene: TRBV5-1
len: 18
abundance: few
j_gene: TRBJ1-2
CDR3aa: CASSVSRKDREWNYGYTF
CDR3nt: TGCGCCAGCAGCGTATCCCGAAAGGACAGGGAGTGGAACTATGGCTACACCTTC

d_gene: NA
v_gene: TRBV29-1
len: 15
abundance: NA
j_gene: TRBJ1-2
CDR3aa: CSVETPTGLNYGYTF
CDR3nt: TGCAGCGTTGAAACTCCGACAGGCCTCAACTATGGCTACACCTTC

d_gene: NA
v_gene: TRBV12-3/TRBV12-4
len: 13
abundance: few
j_gene: TRBJ1-2
CDR3aa: CASSFSGDYGYTF
CDR3nt: TGTGCCAGCAGTTTTTCCGGGGACTATGGCTACACCTTC

d_gene: TRBD1
v_gene: TRBV2
len: 15
abundance: many
j_gene: TRBJ2-2
CDR3aa: CASTRTGGRSGELFF
CDR3nt: TGTGCCAGCACCCGCACAGGGGGCAGATCCGGGGAGCTGTTTTTT

d_gene: TRBD2
v_gene: TRBV6-5
len: 18
abundance: NA
j_gene: TRBJ2-2
CDR3aa: CASSYDFTGGSNTGELFF
CDR3nt: TGTGCCAGCAGTTACGATTTCACGGGGGGGTCGAACACCGGGGAGCTGTTTTTT

d_gene: TRBD1
v_gene: TRBV7-9
len: 15
abundance: NA
j_gene: TRBJ1-2
CDR3aa: CASSSKDRAHYGYTF
CDR3nt: TGTGCCAGCAGCTCCAAGGACAGGGCTCACTATGGCTACACCTTC

d_gene: NA
v_gene: TRBV15
len: 13
abundance: NA
j_gene: TRBJ2-2
CDR3aa: CATSSGPAGELFF
CDR3nt: TGTGCCACCAGCAGTGGACCAGCCGGGGAGCTGTTTTTT

d_gene: NA
v_gene: TRBV12-3/TRBV12-4
len: 13
abundance: NA
j_gene: TRBJ1-1
CDR3aa: CASSDQVNTEAFF
CDR3nt: TGTGCCAGCAGTGACCAGGTAAACACTGAAGCTTTCTTT

d_gene: NA
v_gene: TRBV7-9
len: 14
abundance: few
j_gene: TRBJ1-1
CDR3aa: CASSAGTMGTEAFF
CDR3nt: TGTGCCAGCAGCGCGGGGACAATGGGAACTGAAGCTTTCTTT

d_gene: NA
v_gene: TRBV12-3/TRBV12-4
len: 14
abundance: NA
j_gene: TRBJ1-5
CDR3aa: CASSTRNSNQPQHF
CDR3nt: TGTGCCAGCAGTACCAGGAATAGCAATCAGCCCCAGCATTTT

d_gene: NA
v_gene: TRBV12-3/TRBV12-4
len: 12
abundance: NA
j_gene: TRBJ1-1
CDR3aa: CASSLQGIIAFF
CDR3nt: TGTGCCAGCAGTTTGCAGGGAATAATAGCTTTCTTT

d_gene: NA
v_gene: TRBV4-2
len: 16
abundance: many
j_gene: TRBJ1-1
CDR3aa: CASSQPPGRKNTEAFF
CDR3nt: TGTGCCAGCAGCCAACCACCGGGACGGAAGAACACTGAAGCTTTCTTT

d_gene: TRBD1
v_gene: TRBV5-1
len: 13
abundance: few
j_gene: TRBJ1-1
CDR3aa: CASSLRGPTEAFF
CDR3nt: TGCGCCAGCAGCTTGAGGGGGCCCACTGAAGCTTTCTTT

d_gene: NA
v_gene: TRBV5-1
len: 15
abundance: many
j_gene: TRBJ1-6
CDR3aa: CASSLSAVNNSPLHF
CDR3nt: TGCGCCAGCAGCTTGTCGGCAGTAAATAATTCACCCCTCCACTTT

d_gene: NA
v_gene: TRBV4-2
len: 17
abundance: many
j_gene: TRBJ2-7
CDR3aa: CASSQGGVEPRSYEQYF
CDR3nt: TGTGCCAGCAGCCAAGGAGGGGTAGAACCCCGCTCCTACGAGCAGTACTTC

d_gene: TRBD2
v_gene: TRBV5-1
len: 14
abundance: many
j_gene: TRBJ2-5
CDR3aa: CASSPGLAGETQYF
CDR3nt: TGCGCCAGCAGCCCCGGACTAGCCGGGGAGACCCAGTACTTC

d_gene: TRBD2
v_gene: TRBV10-3
len: 15
abundance: many
j_gene: TRBJ2-2
CDR3aa: CAILSGGAETGELFF
CDR3nt: TGTGCCATCCTTAGCGGGGGGGCCGAAACCGGGGAGCTGTTTTTT

d_gene: NA
v_gene: TRBV12-3/TRBV12-4
len: 13
abundance: many
j_gene: TRBJ1-1
CDR3aa: CASSMSGTVEAFF
CDR3nt: TGTGCCAGCAGTATGAGTGGGACCGTTGAAGCTTTCTTT

d_gene: TRBD2
v_gene: TRBV5-1
len: 15
abundance: many
j_gene: TRBJ2-1
CDR3aa: CASSFLAGAYNEQFF
CDR3nt: TGCGCCAGCAGCTTCTTAGCGGGGGCGTACAATGAGCAGTTCTTC

d_gene: TRBD2
v_gene: TRBV27
len: 16
abundance: few
j_gene: TRBJ2-1
CDR3aa: CASSLRPGLGGNEQFF
CDR3nt: TGTGCCAGCAGTTTACGGCCGGGACTAGGAGGCAATGAGCAGTTCTTC

d_gene: TRBD1
v_gene: TRBV29-1
len: 15
abundance: NA
j_gene: TRBJ1-3
CDR3aa: CSVVRQGANGNTIYF
CDR3nt: TGCAGCGTTGTTCGACAGGGGGCTAATGGAAACACCATATATTTT

d_gene: NA
v_gene: TRBV19
len: 18
abundance: NA
j_gene: TRBJ1-4
CDR3aa: CASSLHPDGGRDNEKLFF
CDR3nt: TGTGCCAGTAGTCTCCACCCCGATGGGGGGCGAGATAATGAAAAACTGTTTTTT